The rows below give T cell receptor beta chains drawn from one sample of a study of cytomegalovirus exposure and HLA in healthy donors. Sequencing was performed with immunoSEQ multiplex PCR; in TCRdb, only in-frame clones are kept and a portion is missing. The top ten hold 3.3% of the sample, which has over 60,000 clones, around 95% seen once. Source material: PBMCs. These receptors all stem from a man aged 18 to 29 in good health and CMV-seronegative. CDR3s include the opening cysteine and the closing phenylalanine or tryptophan. Fields, in order: J gene, clone size, V gene, D gene, CDR3 protein, CDR3 DNA. D genes are given only for firm matches. Expanded clones are given a class, and other clones once, few, many or no size at all.

j_gene: TRBJ2-5
abundance: NA
v_gene: TRBV7-6
d_gene: TRBD2
CDR3aa: CASSLELAGPETQYF
CDR3nt: TGTGCCAGCAGCTTAGAGTTAGCGGGGCCCGAGACCCAGTACTTC

j_gene: TRBJ1-1
abundance: NA
v_gene: TRBV28
d_gene: NA
CDR3aa: CASIGGMNTEAFF
CDR3nt: TGTGCCAGCATTGGAGGGATGAACACTGAAGCTTTCTTT

j_gene: TRBJ1-4
abundance: once
v_gene: TRBV15
d_gene: TRBD1
CDR3aa: CATSRETGGNEKLFF
CDR3nt: TGTGCCACCAGCAGAGAGACAGGGGGGAATGAAAAACTGTTTTTT

j_gene: TRBJ2-7
abundance: NA
v_gene: TRBV6-5
d_gene: NA
CDR3aa: CASSYSRQEIYEQYF
CDR3nt: TGTGCCAGCAGTTACTCTCGCCAAGAGATCTACGAGCAGTACTTC

j_gene: TRBJ2-2
abundance: NA
v_gene: TRBV7-9
d_gene: TRBD1
CDR3aa: CASTSDRVGTGELFF
CDR3nt: TGTGCCAGCACCTCGGACAGGGTCGGCACCGGGGAGCTGTTTTTT

j_gene: TRBJ2-7
abundance: NA
v_gene: TRBV11-3
d_gene: NA
CDR3aa: CASPPRSHEQYF
CDR3nt: TGTGCCAGCCCCCCCCGGTCCCACGAGCAGTACTTC

j_gene: TRBJ2-3
abundance: NA
v_gene: TRBV4-3
d_gene: TRBD2
CDR3aa: CASPLAAETSGGSTDTQYF
CDR3nt: TGCGCCAGCCCCCTGGCGGCAGAGACTAGCGGGGGTAGCACAGATACGCAGTATTTT

j_gene: TRBJ2-7
abundance: NA
v_gene: TRBV7-9
d_gene: NA
CDR3aa: CASSSRGGYEQYF
CDR3nt: TGTGCCAGCAGCTCCAGGGGTGGCTACGAGCAGTACTTC

j_gene: TRBJ2-1
abundance: NA
v_gene: TRBV27
d_gene: NA
CDR3aa: CASSLIGGYNEQFF
CDR3nt: TGTGCCAGCAGTTTAATAGGGGGATACAATGAGCAGTTCTTC

j_gene: TRBJ2-1
abundance: NA
v_gene: TRBV5-6
d_gene: TRBD1
CDR3aa: CASGLGQGKVNEQFF
CDR3nt: TGTGCCAGCGGCCTGGGACAGGGGAAAGTAAATGAGCAGTTCTTC

j_gene: TRBJ2-2
abundance: once
v_gene: TRBV19
d_gene: NA
CDR3aa: CASSIVPTGELFF
CDR3nt: TGTGCCAGTAGTATAGTTCCGACCGGGGAGCTGTTTTTT

j_gene: TRBJ2-1
abundance: NA
v_gene: TRBV19
d_gene: NA
CDR3aa: CASSIGQLPWGNEQFF
CDR3nt: TGTGCCAGTAGTATCGGACAGCTTCCATGGGGGAATGAGCAGTTCTTC

j_gene: TRBJ1-1
abundance: once
v_gene: TRBV7-9
d_gene: NA
CDR3aa: CASSGDGGPLNTEAFF
CDR3nt: TGTGCCAGCAGCGGGGACGGGGGGCCGCTGAACACTGAAGCTTTCTTT

j_gene: TRBJ1-1
abundance: NA
v_gene: TRBV19
d_gene: NA
CDR3aa: CASSQQGGTEAFF
CDR3nt: TGTGCCAGTAGTCAACAAGGGGGCACTGAAGCTTTCTTT

j_gene: TRBJ1-3
abundance: NA
v_gene: TRBV2
d_gene: TRBD1
CDR3aa: CASSGRRTGSSFAGNTIYF
CDR3nt: TGTGCCAGCAGTGGTCGCCGGACAGGATCGTCTTTCGCTGGAAACACCATATATTTT

j_gene: TRBJ1-3
abundance: NA
v_gene: TRBV10-3
d_gene: NA
CDR3aa: CAISDSGSGNTIYF
CDR3nt: TGTGCCATCAGTGACTCAGGGTCAGGAAACACCATATATTTT

j_gene: TRBJ1-1
abundance: NA
v_gene: TRBV2
d_gene: NA
CDR3aa: CASTLEGEAFF
CDR3nt: TGTGCCAGCACCCTCGAGGGTGAAGCTTTCTTT

j_gene: TRBJ2-3
abundance: NA
v_gene: TRBV5-6
d_gene: NA
CDR3aa: CASSQSTDTQYF
CDR3nt: TGTGCCAGCAGCCAATCCACAGATACGCAGTATTTT

j_gene: TRBJ1-2
abundance: NA
v_gene: TRBV2
d_gene: NA
CDR3aa: CASQTDYGYTF
CDR3nt: TGTGCCAGCCAGACAGACTATGGCTACACCTTC

j_gene: TRBJ1-1
abundance: NA
v_gene: TRBV5-5
d_gene: NA
CDR3aa: CASSLQTLNTEAFF
CDR3nt: TGTGCCAGCAGCTTGCAGACACTGAACACTGAAGCTTTCTTT